The TCR beta chain under discussion was sequenced for a study of CD8+ T cells in alopecia areata. This clone has just a few counts. Trimming stripped 7 bases from V and 8 bases from J, with 17 bases between. The CDR3 is 12 residues long. Germline V lookup: CDR1 SQVTM, CDR2 ANQGSEA. This sample's treatment: oral pan-JAK inhibitor, 5-10 mg twice daily. Following RNA extraction, reverse transcription yielded cDNA that acted as the sequencing template. The table came from immunoSEQ multiplex PCR; TCRdb's copy has only in-frame clones and leaves some out. Among about 250,000 clones listed, approximately 60% were seen once.

The chain couples TRBV29-1 to TRBJ1-2, with unresolved D. The sequence was collected from a human donor with alopecia areata. Here the sequenced sample was CD4+ T cells sorted from blood, taken at week 52, from a patient treated with tofacitinib. The CDR3 loop reads CSAERRAEGYTF. CDR3 nucleotide sequence: TGCAGCGCCGAGCGGCGGGCCGAGGGCTACACCTTC.